This entry lists 18 T cell receptor beta chains sequenced from one sample in a study of T cell clonotyping in hematopoietic cell transplantation. Clones were read by immunoSEQ multiplex PCR, and TCRdb kept only the in-frame ones, dropping some. The repertoire has roughly 48,000 clones, approximately 82% of them found once; the top ten carry about 5.3%. Noted time point: recipient sample about 28 days before transplant, after cytoreduction. Source: peripheral blood mononuclear cells, taken before stem cell transplant. The receptors were gathered from a man aged 60-69 years with myelodysplastic syndrome. Some clones in this sample may be carry-over from other donors' samples.

This clone was seen just once. This chain connects TRBV5-1 to TRBJ1-2, with D tentatively TRBD1 (6 bases). The CDR3 has 16 amino acids. The ends were cut back, 4 bases at V and 1 base at J, with 17 bases in the middle. The germline V gene has CDR1 SGHRS and CDR2 YFSETQ. In DNA, the CDR3 is TGCGCCAGCAGCGCGGGACAACTCCACGTTAACTATGGCTACACCTTC. The encoded protein is CASSAGQLHVNYGYTF.

The chain links TRBV5-4 to TRBJ2-2; TRBD1 matches at 9 bases. This CDR3 has 16 residues. Unmatched junction bases numbered 10, after V lost 4 bases and J lost 6 bases. Germline V CDR1 and CDR2: SGHNT, YYREEE (reference sequence). The CDR3 loop reads CASSRGTGSNPGELFF. In nucleotides, the CDR3 is TGTGCCAGCAGCCGGGGGACAGGGAGTAATCCCGGGGAGCTGTTTTTT.

The genes are TRBV28 and TRBJ2-5; a possible D gene is TRBD1 (6 bases). The ends were cut back, 5 bases at V and 5 bases at J, with 12 bases in the middle. Germline V lookup: CDR1 MDHEN, CDR2 SYDVKM. CDR3 length equals 13 residues. The CDR3 region has the DNA TGTGCCAGCAGTGATTTGAGGGGGGAGACCCAGTACTTC. This encodes CASSDLRGETQYF.

The chain employs TRBV30 and TRBJ1-2; the D gene is possibly TRBD1 (6 bases). The CDR3 consists of 11 residues. Germline CDR1 and CDR2: GTSNPN and SVGIG (reference sequence). This CDR3 reads CAGGLSYGYTF. As DNA, the CDR3 is TGTGCAGGGGGGTTGAGCTATGGCTACACCTTC.

This chain connects TRBV18 to TRBJ1-2, with TRBD1 matching 9 bases. From germline, CDR1 is KGHSH and CDR2 LQKENI. V lost 5 bases to trimming and J lost 2 bases; unmatched junction nucleotides: 9. The CDR3 has 16 residues. The CDR3 loop is CASSIMPGQGNYGYTF. CDR3 coding DNA: TGTGCCAGCTCAATAATGCCGGGACAGGGCAACTATGGCTACACCTTC.

The CDR3 DNA reads TGTGCCAGCAGTGAAGCGAATGAGGGGGAAAAACTGTTTTTT. Protein: CASSEANEGEKLFF. This rearrangement joins TRBV6-1 to TRBJ1-4; possible D gene TRBD1, 5 bases. V was shortened by 0 bases and J by 8 bases, with 10 bases between the two germline ends. Germline CDR1 is MNHNS and CDR2 is SASEGT. The CDR3 contains 14 residues.

The chain joins TRBV6-5 to TRBJ2-1; TRBD2 might be the D (5 bases). The CDR3 totals 12 residues. The germline gives CDR1 MNHEY, CDR2 SVGAGI. V was shortened by 8 bases and J by 5 bases, with 10 bases between the two germline ends. The CDR3 region has the DNA TGTGCCAGCGGACTCCGCGACAATGAGCAGTTCTTC. Translating gives CASGLRDNEQFF.

This clone was seen a few times. The chain links TRBV6-1 to TRBJ2-7; 7 bases line up with TRBD1. Trimming cost V 6 bases and J 0 bases; bases outside gene matches: 2. Per the germline V gene, CDR1 is MNHNS and CDR2 is SASEGT. This CDR3 is 13 amino acids long. The CDR3 region is CASRWTGSYEQYF. The CDR3 nucleotides read TGTGCCAGCAGATGGACAGGCTCCTACGAGCAGTACTTC.

This chain uses TRBV27 with TRBJ2-7; D might be TRBD1 (6 bases). The CDR3 runs 14 residues. V lost 2 bases, J lost 1 base, and 9 bases lay in between. CDR1 is MNHEY and CDR2 is SMNVEV in the germline V gene (reference sequence). The CDR3 sequence: CASSLTGYSYEQYF. As DNA, the CDR3 is TGTGCCAGCAGTTTAACAGGGTATTCCTACGAGCAGTACTTC.

The rearrangement uses TRBV9 and TRBJ2-7; D might be TRBD1 (6 bases). The CDR3 contains 15 residues. Germline V CDR1 and CDR2: SGDLS, YYNGEE. V lost 0 bases to trimming and J lost 4 bases, with 14 bases between them. CDR3: CASSVDQGSGYEQYF. In nucleotides, the CDR3 is TGTGCCAGCAGCGTAGATCAGGGGAGCGGTTACGAGCAGTACTTC.

In this sample, this clone turned up once. This chain connects TRBV10-2 to TRBJ1-1, with a tentative D call TRBD1 (6 bases). Germline V gene data show CDR1 as WSHSY and CDR2 as SAAADI. CDR3 size: 13 residues. V was clipped by 4 bases and J by 4 bases, with 10 bases between them. The DNA of the CDR3 is TGCGCCAGCAGTGCTCTGACAGGCACTGAAGCTTTCTTT. Translating it yields CASSALTGTEAFF.

V usage is TRBV19 and J usage is TRBJ1-6, with D hard to call. V was trimmed by 4 bases and J by 5 bases, leaving 3 bases between them. Germline-derived CDR1 and CDR2 are LNHDA and SQIVND (reference sequence). The length of the CDR3 is 12 residues. For the CDR3, the DNA is TGTGCCAGTAGTACTAATAATTCACCCCTCCACTTT. Its protein product is CASSTNNSPLHF.

The chain joins TRBV6-5 to TRBJ2-1; D call uncertain. CDR1 is MNHEY and CDR2 is SVGAGI in the germline V gene. This CDR3 is 14 amino acids long. The V and J ends lost 5 bases and 6 bases respectively, with 14 bases between them. CDR3 residues: CASSPAYLGNEQFF. CDR3 nucleotide sequence: TGTGCCAGCAGTCCCGCTTATTTGGGCAATGAGCAGTTCTTC.

This rearrangement joins TRBV30 to TRBJ2-3, with 8 positions matching TRBD1. Trimming removed 2 bases from V and 0 bases from J; junction bases left unmatched: 13. The CDR3 spans 18 residues. Germline CDR1 is GTSNPN and CDR2 is SVGIG (reference sequence). The CDR3 DNA follows: TGTGCCTGGAGTTGGTCAGGGGGCTACTCGCCCAGCACAGATACGCAGTATTTT. This codes for CAWSWSGGYSPSTDTQYF.

V and J are TRBV5-1 and TRBJ2-7; 11 nucleotides align to TRBD1. In germline, CDR1 is SGHRS, CDR2 YFSETQ. The V and J ends lost 4 bases and 5 bases, in that order; junction bases with no gene match: 8. This CDR3 is 15 amino acids long. Written as DNA, the CDR3 is TGCGCCAGCAGCGTCGGACAGGGGGCGAGGGACGAGCAGTACTTC. Residues: CASSVGQGARDEQYF.

The chain recombines TRBV7-9 with TRBJ2-2, with 7 bases fitting TRBD1. The CDR3 sequence is 14 residues long. V was clipped by 4 bases and J by 5 bases; unmatched bases: 4. Germline loops: CDR1 SEHNR, CDR2 FQNEAQ (reference sequence). The CDR3, as DNA: TGTGCCAGCAGCTCGCCCAGGGGGACCGGGGAGCTGTTTTTT. Amino acids: CASSSPRGTGELFF.

This clone was recorded only once. This chain uses TRBV7-2 with TRBJ1-2; D uncertain. Germline lookup yields CDR1 SGHTA and CDR2 FQGNSA. This CDR3 is built from 13 residues. V was trimmed by 7 bases and J by 3 bases, leaving 12 bases between them. CDR3 nucleotides: TGTGCCAGCAAGGCCCCTGGGTACTATGGCTACACCTTC. Residues: CASKAPGYYGYTF.

The chain is built from TRBV19 and TRBJ2-7, with TRBD1 matching 11 bases. V was clipped by 8 bases and J by 12 bases; unmatched bases: 15. Germline CDR1 LNHDA, CDR2 SQIVND (reference sequence). This CDR3 has 14 residues. The CDR3 protein is CASRQGQGDPWWYF. The CDR3 nucleotides are TGTGCCAGTCGTCAGGGACAGGGGGATCCTTGGTGGTACTTC.